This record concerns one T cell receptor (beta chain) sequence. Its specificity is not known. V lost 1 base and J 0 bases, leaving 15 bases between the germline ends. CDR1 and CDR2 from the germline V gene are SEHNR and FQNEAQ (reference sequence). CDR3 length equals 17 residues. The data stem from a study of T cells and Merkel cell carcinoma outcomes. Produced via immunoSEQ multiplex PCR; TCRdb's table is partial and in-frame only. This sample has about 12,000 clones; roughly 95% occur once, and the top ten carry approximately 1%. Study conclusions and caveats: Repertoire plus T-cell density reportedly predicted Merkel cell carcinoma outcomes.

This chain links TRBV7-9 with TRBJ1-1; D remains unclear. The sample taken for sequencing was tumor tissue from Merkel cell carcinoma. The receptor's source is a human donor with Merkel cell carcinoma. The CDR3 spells CASSLGWEGSMNTEAFF. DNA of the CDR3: TGTGCCAGCAGCTTAGGGTGGGAGGGTAGCATGAACACTGAAGCTTTCTTT. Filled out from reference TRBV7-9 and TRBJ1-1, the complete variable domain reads DTGVSQNPRHKITKRGQNVTFRCDPISEHNRLYWYRQTLGQGPEFLTYFQNEAQLEKSRLLSDRFSAERPKGSFSTLEIQRTEQGDSAMYLCASSLGWEGSMNTEAFFGQGTRLTVV.